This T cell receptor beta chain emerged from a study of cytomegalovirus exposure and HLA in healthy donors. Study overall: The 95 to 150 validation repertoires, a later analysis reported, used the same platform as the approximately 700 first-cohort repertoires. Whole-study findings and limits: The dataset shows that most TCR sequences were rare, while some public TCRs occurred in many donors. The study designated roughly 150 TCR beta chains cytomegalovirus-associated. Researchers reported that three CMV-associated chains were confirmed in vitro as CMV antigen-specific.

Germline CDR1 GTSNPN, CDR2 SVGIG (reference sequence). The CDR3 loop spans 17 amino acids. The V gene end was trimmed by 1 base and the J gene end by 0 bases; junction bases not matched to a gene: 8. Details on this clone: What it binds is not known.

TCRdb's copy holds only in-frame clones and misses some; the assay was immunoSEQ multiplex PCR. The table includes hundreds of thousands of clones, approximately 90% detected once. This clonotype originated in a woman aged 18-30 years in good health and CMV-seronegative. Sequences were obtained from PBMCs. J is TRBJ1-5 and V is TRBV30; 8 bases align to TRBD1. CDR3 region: CAWSGTGYFLSNQPQHF. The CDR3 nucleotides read TGTGCCTGGAGTGGGACAGGGTACTTCCTTAGCAATCAGCCCCAGCATTTT. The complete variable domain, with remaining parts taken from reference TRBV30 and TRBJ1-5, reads SQTIHQWPATLVQPVGSPLSLECTVEGTSNPNLYWYRQAAGRGLQLLFYSVGIGQISSEVPQNLSASRPQDRQFILSSKKLLLSDSGFYLCAWSGTGYFLSNQPQHFGDGTRLSIL.